These T cell receptor beta chains were read from a single sample in a study of blood T cell repertoires in COVID-19. Repertoires were generated with immunoSEQ multiplex PCR, while TCRdb's copy carries only in-frame clones and drops some. The sample consists of hundreds of thousands of clones, around 87% of them appearing once. Sequencing used peripheral blood. The origin of the receptors is a woman between 40 and 55 years old who had recovered from COVID-19. The CDR3 runs from the conserved cysteine through the conserved F or W. The D gene is left open where the match is weak. Size tells how often a clone was seen (once, few, many) or the class of an expanded clone, and some rows leave it out.

J gene: TRBJ2-3; V gene: TRBV4-1; clone size: .; D gene: TRBD2; CDR3 protein: CASSQEGLAESTDTQYF; CDR3 DNA: TGCGCCAGCAGCCAAGAGGGGCTAGCGGAAAGCACAGATACGCAGTATTTT
J gene: TRBJ1-5; V gene: TRBV3-1/TRBV3-2; clone size: .; D gene: .; CDR3 protein: CASSLYSNQPQHF; CDR3 DNA: TGTGCCAGCAGCCTGTATAGCAATCAGCCCCAGCATTTT
J gene: TRBJ1-2; V gene: TRBV7-8; clone size: once; D gene: TRBD1; CDR3 protein: CASSPTLGTGTIRGNYGYTF; CDR3 DNA: TGTGCCAGCAGCCCAACTTTGGGGACAGGGACGATTCGGGGGAACTATGGCTACACCTTC
J gene: TRBJ2-5; V gene: TRBV5-1; clone size: .; D gene: .; CDR3 protein: CASSLFLQETQYF; CDR3 DNA: TGCGCCAGCAGCTTGTTTCTTCAAGAGACCCAGTACTTC
J gene: TRBJ2-7; V gene: TRBV7-2; clone size: .; D gene: .; CDR3 protein: CASSPILGGGVEQYF; CDR3 DNA: TGTGCCAGCAGCCCAATCTTAGGAGGGGGCGTCGAGCAGTACTTC
J gene: TRBJ1-4; V gene: TRBV6-5; clone size: many; D gene: .; CDR3 protein: CASSYSVGVLNEKLFF; CDR3 DNA: TGTGCCAGCAGTTACTCCGTCGGGGTCCTTAATGAAAAACTGTTTTTT
J gene: TRBJ1-3; V gene: TRBV19; clone size: .; D gene: TRBD1; CDR3 protein: CATLDRGYSGNTIYF; CDR3 DNA: TGTGCCACCTTGGACAGGGGCTACTCTGGAAACACCATATATTTT
J gene: TRBJ2-5; V gene: TRBV5-4; clone size: .; D gene: TRBD2; CDR3 protein: CASSSSTSGGAETQYF; CDR3 DNA: TGTGCCAGCAGCTCTTCGACTAGCGGGGGGGCGGAGACCCAGTACTTC
J gene: TRBJ1-5; V gene: TRBV12-3/TRBV12-4; clone size: .; D gene: .; CDR3 protein: CASSLAGDQPQHF; CDR3 DNA: TGTGCCAGCAGTTTAGCGGGAGATCAGCCCCAGCATTTT
J gene: TRBJ1-2; V gene: TRBV30; clone size: .; D gene: .; CDR3 protein: CAWSVGQPGVYGYTF; CDR3 DNA: TGTGCCTGGAGTGTCGGACAGCCCGGGGTATATGGCTACACCTTC
J gene: TRBJ2-7; V gene: TRBV6-6; clone size: .; D gene: TRBD2; CDR3 protein: CASSYAGGGYEQYF; CDR3 DNA: TGTGCCAGCAGTTATGCGGGGGGTGGCTACGAGCAGTACTTC
J gene: TRBJ2-1; V gene: TRBV18; clone size: .; D gene: .; CDR3 protein: CASSPTFGYLYNEQFF; CDR3 DNA: TGTGCCAGCTCACCAACTTTCGGGTACCTCTACAATGAGCAGTTCTTC
J gene: TRBJ2-1; V gene: TRBV20-1; clone size: .; D gene: .; CDR3 protein: CSASGGVAYNEQFF; CDR3 DNA: TGCAGTGCTAGTGGCGGCGTTGCCTACAATGAGCAGTTCTTC
J gene: TRBJ1-2; V gene: TRBV7-9; clone size: .; D gene: .; CDR3 protein: CASSLNKRRESYTF; CDR3 DNA: TGTGCCAGCAGCTTAAATAAGAGGAGGGAAAGCTACACCTTC
J gene: TRBJ2-2; V gene: TRBV11-3; clone size: .; D gene: TRBD2; CDR3 protein: CASSPRRGGRYTGELFF; CDR3 DNA: TGTGCCAGCAGCCCCCGCCGGGGGGGCCGTTACACCGGGGAGCTGTTTTTT
J gene: TRBJ2-2; V gene: TRBV14; clone size: .; D gene: TRBD1; CDR3 protein: CASSHLYGTGNTGELFF; CDR3 DNA: TGTGCCAGCAGCCATCTCTACGGGACAGGAAACACCGGGGAGCTGTTTTTT
J gene: TRBJ2-2; V gene: TRBV10-3; clone size: .; D gene: .; CDR3 protein: CAISESSTSHTGELFF; CDR3 DNA: TGTGCCATCAGTGAGTCTAGCACTAGCCACACCGGGGAGCTGTTTTTT
J gene: TRBJ2-3; V gene: TRBV11-2; clone size: .; D gene: TRBD2; CDR3 protein: CASSPSGGISDTQYF; CDR3 DNA: TGTGCCAGCAGTCCGAGCGGGGGGATTTCAGATACGCAGTATTTT
J gene: TRBJ1-1; V gene: TRBV3-1/TRBV3-2; clone size: .; D gene: .; CDR3 protein: CASSQRGSPVHSAEAFF; CDR3 DNA: TGTGCCAGCAGCCAGCGGGGAAGCCCCGTTCATAGCGCTGAAGCTTTCTTT
J gene: TRBJ2-7; V gene: TRBV12-3/TRBV12-4; clone size: .; D gene: TRBD1; CDR3 protein: CASSFEGAGEQYF; CDR3 DNA: TGTGCCAGCAGTTTCGAGGGGGCAGGGGAGCAGTACTTC
J gene: TRBJ2-1; V gene: TRBV2; clone size: .; D gene: TRBD2; CDR3 protein: CASSDPVLAGGRNEQFF; CDR3 DNA: TGTGCCAGCAGTGACCCGGTACTAGCGGGGGGGCGGAATGAGCAGTTCTTC
J gene: TRBJ1-2; V gene: TRBV28; clone size: .; D gene: .; CDR3 protein: CASSFGGRYYGYTF; CDR3 DNA: TGTGCCAGCAGTTTCGGGGGGCGCTACTATGGCTACACCTTC
J gene: TRBJ2-3; V gene: TRBV19; clone size: .; D gene: .; CDR3 protein: CASGVLGDTQYF; CDR3 DNA: TGTGCCAGTGGAGTCCTCGGGGATACGCAGTATTTT
J gene: TRBJ2-1; V gene: TRBV2; clone size: .; D gene: .; CDR3 protein: CASRALGSNEQFF; CDR3 DNA: TGTGCCAGCAGAGCTCTAGGGAGCAATGAGCAGTTCTTC
J gene: TRBJ1-2; V gene: TRBV5-1; clone size: .; D gene: .; CDR3 protein: CASSLAGRSNYGYTF; CDR3 DNA: TGCGCCAGCAGCTTGGCAGGCAGGTCGAACTATGGCTACACCTTC